The next 5 T cell receptor beta chains were all read from a single sample in a study of CD8+ T cells in alopecia areata. It was cDNA, reverse transcribed from extracted RNA, that served as the sequencing template. Method: immunoSEQ multiplex PCR; TCRdb's copy keeps in-frame clones and lacks some. This table has 75,000 to 100,000 clones, about 71% appearing once. As to treatment: oral pan-JAK inhibitor, 5-10 mg twice daily. This sample comprised CD8+ T cells sorted from blood, obtained at week 44, from a patient treated with tofacitinib. The receptors originated from a human donor with alopecia areata.

In this sample, this clone turned up a few times. The V call is TRBV7-2, the J call TRBJ2-1, with no clear D. CDR3 length: 11 amino acids. V was pared by 5 bases and J by 7 bases, with 6 bases between. CDR1 and CDR2 from the germline V gene are SGHTA and FQGNSA. Written as DNA, the CDR3 is TGTGCCAGCAGCGATGGGAATGAGCAGTTCTTC. Protein sequence: CASSDGNEQFF.

The rearrangement links TRBV11-2 to TRBJ2-7, with D perhaps TRBD2 (5 bases). This CDR3 spans 12 amino acids. V lost 7 bases, J lost 2 bases, and 9 bases lay in between. CDR1 and CDR2 from the germline V gene are SGHAT and FQNNGV. The DNA for the CDR3 is TGTGCCAGCACCACGGAGGCCTACGAGCAGTACTTC. This encodes CASTTEAYEQYF.

For this clone: Within the sample, other DNA sequences also encode this same CDR3. The chain couples TRBV5-1 to TRBJ1-3; 7 bases fit TRBD1. Germline values: CDR1 SGHRS, CDR2 YFSETQ. This CDR3 is 15 amino acids long. Unmatched junction bases numbered 0, after V lost 0 bases and J lost 0 bases. The CDR3 DNA reads TGCGCCAGCAGCTTGGACAGGGGCTCTGGAAACACCATATATTTT. It is translated as CASSLDRGSGNTIYF.

The V gene is TRBV5-6, the J gene TRBJ2-1, with TRBD2 as a possible D gene (5 bases). Germline values: CDR1 SGHDT, CDR2 YYEEEE. Trimming removed 0 bases at V and 13 bases at J, with 8 bases between. The CDR3 sequence is 11 residues long. The CDR3: CASSLETSQFF. CDR3 nucleotide sequence: TGTGCCAGCAGCTTGGAAACTAGTCAGTTCTTC. The whole variable domain, filled in from reference TRBV5-6 and TRBJ2-1, reads DAGVTQSPTHLIKTRGQQVTLRCSPKSGHDTVSWYQQALGQGPQFIFQYYEEEERQRGNFPDRFSGHQFPNYSSELNVNALLLGDSALYLCASSLETSQFFGPGTRLTVL.

This clone showed up just a few times. The chain couples TRBV4-2 to TRBJ2-7; TRBD2 aligns across 7 bases. This CDR3 is 15 amino acids long. Germline V gene sequence: CDR1 LGHNA, CDR2 YNFKEQ. V lost 2 bases and J lost 5; bases outside the gene matches: 9. In DNA form, the CDR3 reads TGTGCCAGCAGCCAAAGTACGGGGGGTTATGACGAGCAGTACTTC. Translation gives CASSQSTGGYDEQYF.